The T cell receptor beta chain under discussion was sequenced for a study of CD8 T cells in ankylosing spondylitis. This clonotype was picked up a small number of times. What it binds is not known. Library preparation for TCR beta used quantitative 5'-RACE with molecular barcodes. TCRdb passed the 5' RACE reads through MiXCR, listing each CDR3 protein once. Altogether about 330,000 distinct CDR3 sequences are present, around 8% being singletons, with the ten largest covering roughly 14%. Trimming left V 6 bases short and J 0 bases short, with 5 bases between. CDR1 is DFQATT, CDR2 SNEGSKA, per germline (reference sequence). This CDR3 has 12 residues. General observations from the study: Clones linked to the disease showed a CD8+ phenotype. They occurred at relatively low frequencies in peripheral blood. Ankylosing spondylitis blood appeared to be characterized by a TCR beta motif of under ten highly homologous variants. Reported data indicate significant enrichment of disease-linked clones within matched ankylosing spondylitis synovial fluid. Earlier reports found some motif variants in synovial fluid and blood in reactive arthritis.

Specimen: blood, either unsorted or a sorted T cell fraction (not recorded which). This chain uses TRBV20-1 with TRBJ1-4, with D possibly being TRBD1 (5 bases). This clonotype originated in a male donor with ankylosing spondylitis. The CDR3 nucleotides read TGCAGTGCGACAGCAACTAATGAAAAACTGTTTTTT. Its translation: CSATATNEKLFF.